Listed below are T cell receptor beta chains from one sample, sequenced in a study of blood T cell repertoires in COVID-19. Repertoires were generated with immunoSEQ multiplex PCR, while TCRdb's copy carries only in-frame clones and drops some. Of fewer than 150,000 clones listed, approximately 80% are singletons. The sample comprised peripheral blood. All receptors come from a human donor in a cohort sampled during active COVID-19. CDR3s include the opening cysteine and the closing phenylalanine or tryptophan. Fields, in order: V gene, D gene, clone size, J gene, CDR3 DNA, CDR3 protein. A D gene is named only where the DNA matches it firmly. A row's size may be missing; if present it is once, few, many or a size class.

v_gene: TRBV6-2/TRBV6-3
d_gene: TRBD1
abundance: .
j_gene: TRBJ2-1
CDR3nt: TGTGCCAGCAGCCGCGATAGGGGGCAGAATGAGCAGTTCTTC
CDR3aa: CASSRDRGQNEQFF

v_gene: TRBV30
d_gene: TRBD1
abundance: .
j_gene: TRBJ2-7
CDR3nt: TGTGCCTGGAGTAGAACAGGGGGCAGCTCCTACGAGCAGTACTTC
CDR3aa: CAWSRTGGSSYEQYF

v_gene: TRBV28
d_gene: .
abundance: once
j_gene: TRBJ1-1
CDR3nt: TGTGCCAGCAGTTTCCGGGGACAGAACACTGAAGCTTTCTTT
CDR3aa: CASSFRGQNTEAFF

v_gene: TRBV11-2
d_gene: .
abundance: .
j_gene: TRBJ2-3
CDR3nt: TGTGCCAGCAGCCCCGAGGGTCTTACAGATACGCAGTATTTT
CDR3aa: CASSPEGLTDTQYF

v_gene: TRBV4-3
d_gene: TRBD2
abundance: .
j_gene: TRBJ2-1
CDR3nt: TGCGCCAGCAGCCATGTAGCGGGGGGTGGCAATGAGCAGTTCTTC
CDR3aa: CASSHVAGGGNEQFF

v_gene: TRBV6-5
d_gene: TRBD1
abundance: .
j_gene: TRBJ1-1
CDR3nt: TGTGCCAGCAGTTCTCACAGGGGACCGAACACTGAAGCTTTCTTT
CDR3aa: CASSSHRGPNTEAFF

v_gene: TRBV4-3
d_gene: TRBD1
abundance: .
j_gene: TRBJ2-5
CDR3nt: TGCGCCAGCAGCCACCGGACAGGGGACCTGGAGACCCAGTACTTC
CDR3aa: CASSHRTGDLETQYF

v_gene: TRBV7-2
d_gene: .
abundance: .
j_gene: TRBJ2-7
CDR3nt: TGTGCCAGCAGCTCCCGTCAGGGGACCGAGGAGCAGTACTTC
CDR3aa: CASSSRQGTEEQYF

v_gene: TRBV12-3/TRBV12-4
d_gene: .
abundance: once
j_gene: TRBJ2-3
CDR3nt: TGTGCCAGCGGAGCCTCGGTGGCAGATACGCAGTATTTT
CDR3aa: CASGASVADTQYF

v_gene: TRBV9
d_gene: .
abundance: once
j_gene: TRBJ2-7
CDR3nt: TGTGCCAGCAGCGTGGGACAAACCTACGAGCAGTACTTC
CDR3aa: CASSVGQTYEQYF

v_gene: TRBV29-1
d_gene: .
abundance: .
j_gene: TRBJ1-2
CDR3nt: TGCAGCGTTGTACGACAGAACTATGGCTACACCTTC
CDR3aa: CSVVRQNYGYTF

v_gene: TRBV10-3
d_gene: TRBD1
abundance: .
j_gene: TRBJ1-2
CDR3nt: TGTGCCATCAGTGACCCTGGACAGGGGGGACATAAAGACCGCTACACCTTC
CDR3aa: CAISDPGQGGHKDRYTF

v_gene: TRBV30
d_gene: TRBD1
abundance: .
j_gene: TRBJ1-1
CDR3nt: TGTGCCTGGAGTGACAGGGGGAACACTGAAGCTTTCTTT
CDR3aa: CAWSDRGNTEAFF